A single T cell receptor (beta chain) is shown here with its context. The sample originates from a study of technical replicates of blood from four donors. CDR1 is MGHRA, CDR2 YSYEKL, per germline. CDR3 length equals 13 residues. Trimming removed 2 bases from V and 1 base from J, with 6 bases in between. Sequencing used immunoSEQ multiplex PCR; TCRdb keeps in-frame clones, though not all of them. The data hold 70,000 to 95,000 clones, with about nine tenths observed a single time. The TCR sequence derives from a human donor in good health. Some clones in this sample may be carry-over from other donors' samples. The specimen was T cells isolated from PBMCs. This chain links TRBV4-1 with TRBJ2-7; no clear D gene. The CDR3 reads CASSQSNSYEQYF. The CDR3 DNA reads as TGCGCCAGCAGCCAATCAAATTCCTACGAGCAGTACTTC.